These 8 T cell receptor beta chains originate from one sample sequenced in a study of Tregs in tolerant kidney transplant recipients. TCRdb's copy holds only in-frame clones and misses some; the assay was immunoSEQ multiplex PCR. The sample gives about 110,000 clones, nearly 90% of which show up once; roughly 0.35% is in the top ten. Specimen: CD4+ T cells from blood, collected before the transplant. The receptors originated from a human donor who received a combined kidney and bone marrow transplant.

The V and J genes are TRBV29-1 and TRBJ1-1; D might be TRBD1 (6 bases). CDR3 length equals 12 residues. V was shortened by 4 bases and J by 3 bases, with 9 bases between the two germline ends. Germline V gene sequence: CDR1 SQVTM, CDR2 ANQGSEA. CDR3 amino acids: CSVGEGDTEAFF. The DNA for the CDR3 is TGCAGCGTTGGGGAGGGGGACACTGAAGCTTTCTTT.

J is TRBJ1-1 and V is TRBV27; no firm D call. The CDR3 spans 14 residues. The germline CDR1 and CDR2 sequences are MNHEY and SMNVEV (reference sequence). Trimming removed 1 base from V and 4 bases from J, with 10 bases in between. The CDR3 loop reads CASSLYFTTTEAFF. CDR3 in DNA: TGTGCCAGCAGTTTATATTTCACAACCACTGAAGCTTTCTTT.

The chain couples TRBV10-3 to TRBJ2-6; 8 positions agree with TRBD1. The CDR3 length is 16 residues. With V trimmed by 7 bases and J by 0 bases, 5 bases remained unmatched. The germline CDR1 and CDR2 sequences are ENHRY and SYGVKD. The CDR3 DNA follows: TGTGCCATCACAGGGGGCTACCTCTCTGGGGCCAACGTCCTGACTTTC. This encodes CAITGGYLSGANVLTF.

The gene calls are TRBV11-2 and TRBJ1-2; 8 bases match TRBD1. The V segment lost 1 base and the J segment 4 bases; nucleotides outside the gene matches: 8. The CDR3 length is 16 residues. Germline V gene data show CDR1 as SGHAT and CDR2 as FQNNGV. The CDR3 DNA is TGTGCCAGCAGCTTAGCAGGGACAGGAGCAACCTATGGCTACACCTTC. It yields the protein CASSLAGTGATYGYTF.

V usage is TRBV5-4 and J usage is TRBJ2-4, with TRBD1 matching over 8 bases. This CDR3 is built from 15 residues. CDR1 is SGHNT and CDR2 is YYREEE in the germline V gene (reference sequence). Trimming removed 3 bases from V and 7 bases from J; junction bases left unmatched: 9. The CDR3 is CASSWQGAVGNIQYF. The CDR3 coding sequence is TGTGCCAGCAGCTGGCAGGGGGCGGTGGGTAACATTCAGTACTTC. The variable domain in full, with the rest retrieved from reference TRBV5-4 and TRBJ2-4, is ETGVTQSPTHLIKTRGQQVTLRCSSQSGHNTVSWYQQALGQGPQFIFQYYREEENGRGNFPPRFSGLQFPNYSSELNVNALELDDSALYLCASSWQGAVGNIQYFGAGTRLSVL.

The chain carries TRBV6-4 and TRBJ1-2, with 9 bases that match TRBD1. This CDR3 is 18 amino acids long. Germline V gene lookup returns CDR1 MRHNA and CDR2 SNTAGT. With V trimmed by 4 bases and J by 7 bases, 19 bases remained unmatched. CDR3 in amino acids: CASSVAVGTGTGTSGYTF. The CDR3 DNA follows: TGTGCCAGCAGTGTAGCCGTGGGCACCGGGACAGGGACTAGTGGCTACACCTTC.

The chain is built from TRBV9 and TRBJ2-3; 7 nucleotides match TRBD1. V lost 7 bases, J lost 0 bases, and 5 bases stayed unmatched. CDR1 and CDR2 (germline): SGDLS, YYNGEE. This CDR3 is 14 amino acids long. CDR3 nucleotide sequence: TGTGCCAGCCGCAGGGGGATAAGCACAGATACGCAGTATTTT. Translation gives CASRRGISTDTQYF.

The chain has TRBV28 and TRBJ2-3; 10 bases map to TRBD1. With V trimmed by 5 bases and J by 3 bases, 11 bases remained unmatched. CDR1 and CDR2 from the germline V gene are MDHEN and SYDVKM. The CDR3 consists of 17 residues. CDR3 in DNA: TGTGCCAGCAGTCCAACCGGACAGGGGGTCAGGACAGATACGCAGTATTTT. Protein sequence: CASSPTGQGVRTDTQYF.